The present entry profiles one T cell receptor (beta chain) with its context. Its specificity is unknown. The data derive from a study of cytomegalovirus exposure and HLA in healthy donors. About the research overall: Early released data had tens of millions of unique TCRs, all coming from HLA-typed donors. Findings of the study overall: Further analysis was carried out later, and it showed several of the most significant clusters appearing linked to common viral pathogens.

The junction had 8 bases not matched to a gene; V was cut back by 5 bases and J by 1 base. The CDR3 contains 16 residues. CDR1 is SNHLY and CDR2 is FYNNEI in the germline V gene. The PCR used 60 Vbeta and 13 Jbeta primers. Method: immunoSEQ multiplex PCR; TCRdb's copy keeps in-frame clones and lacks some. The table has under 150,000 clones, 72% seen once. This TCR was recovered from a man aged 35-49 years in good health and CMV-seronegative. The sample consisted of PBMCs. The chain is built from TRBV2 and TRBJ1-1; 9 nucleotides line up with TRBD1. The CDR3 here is CASSTPGQGGNTEAFF. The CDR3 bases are TGTGCCAGCAGTACTCCGGGACAGGGAGGGAACACTGAAGCTTTCTTT.